The clone carrying this T cell receptor beta chain has at least ten counts. The antigen remains unidentified. The source of the sample is a study of tumor-infiltrating lymphocytes in primary liver carcinoma. Study-level information: Patients comprised men and women whose ages fell between 30 and 69 years. Each of the samples returned roughly 3.5 to 7.13 million productive TCRbeta reads (a yield similar across tissue types).

The tissue used was unsorted bulk material of about 20-33 mg. RNA and DNA were co-extracted from it with the AllPrep DNA/RNA mini kit. Sampling was performed at five separate regions of each tumor. The V gene's germline CDR1 is LGHNA and CDR2 YSLEER. This CDR3 contains 15 residues. Trimming took off 1 base at V and 3 bases at J, with 10 bases between the two ends. The researchers produced TCR beta cDNA from approximately 460 ng total RNA with a constant-region primer. Researchers made the TCR beta libraries by running three nested multiplex PCR rounds with slightly modified ARM-PCR. PCR rounds one and two used TRBV1-TRBV30 forward primers with a C-beta reverse primer for 10 cycles each. A single record per CDR3 protein comes from TCRdb applying MiXCR to the multiplex PCR reads. The table lists about 190,000 distinct CDR3 sequences, approximately 80% of them singletons, with roughly 18% in the top ten.

Broader study findings: Overlap between tumor regions exceeded overlap of tumor with adjacent tissue or blood.

The specimen sequenced was tumor tissue from primary liver carcinoma. The chain recombines TRBV4-3 with TRBJ1-5; a possible D gene is TRBD1 (5 bases). The receptor comes from a man aged 35 to 55 with primary liver carcinoma and hepatitis B virus infection. CDR3 loop: CASSQVWGLNQPQHF. The CDR3, as DNA: TGCGCCAGCAGCCAAGTCTGGGGCCTCAATCAGCCCCAGCATTTT.